The 25 T cell receptor beta chains presented below share a single source sample, sequenced in a study of neoadjuvant anti-PD-1 for oral cavity cancer. Measured with immunoSEQ multiplex PCR; TCRdb has only the in-frame clones, and not every one. The table records roughly 13,000 clones, roughly 73% of them present only once. Sequences were derived from PBMCs, sampled before nivolumab (anti-PD-1) treatment. These receptors came from a person aged 40-85 years with oral cavity squamous cell carcinoma.

The chain links TRBV28 to TRBJ1-2; D remains unclear. The CDR3 has 13 residues. The germline V gene has CDR1 MDHEN and CDR2 SYDVKM. The V gene lost 6 bases and the J gene lost 0 bases, with 8 bases spanning the gap. CDR3 protein: CASRNNANYGYTF. The CDR3 DNA reads TGTGCCAGCAGAAACAACGCTAACTATGGCTACACCTTC.

The chain joins TRBV5-6 to TRBJ1-2, with 8 bases lining up with TRBD1. Germline assignment: CDR1 SGHDT and CDR2 YYEEEE. This CDR3 has 15 amino acids. Unmatched junction bases numbered 11, after V lost 5 bases and J lost 5 bases. The CDR3 region is CASSGGDRHYYGYTF. CDR3 DNA: TGTGCCAGCAGTGGCGGGGACAGGCATTATTATGGCTACACCTTC.

The V gene is TRBV15, the J gene TRBJ1-2, with D unclear. This CDR3 spans 14 amino acids. Per germline, CDR1 LNHNV and CDR2 YYDKDF (reference sequence). Trimming pared 0 bases from V and 4 bases from J, leaving 9 bases between. The CDR3, as DNA: TGTGCCACCAGCAGAGATTCCGCATTCTATGGCTACACCTTC. This gives the protein CATSRDSAFYGYTF. Together with reference TRBV15 and TRBJ1-2, the CDR3 gives the full variable domain: DAMVIQNPRYQVTQFGKPVTLSCSQTLNHNVMYWYQQKSSQAPKLLFHYYDKDFNNEADTPDNFQSRRPNTSFCFLDIRSPGLGDTAMYLCATSRDSAFYGYTFGSGTRLTVV.

Only a few counts were recorded for this clone. The V and J genes are TRBV10-3 and TRBJ2-2; D remains unclear. From germline, CDR1 is ENHRY and CDR2 SYGVKD. V lost 0 bases and J 0 bases, leaving 8 bases between the germline ends. The CDR3 length is 16 residues. CDR3 loop: CAISESGGTNTGELFF. Here the CDR3 DNA reads TGTGCCATCAGTGAGTCCGGCGGTACGAACACCGGGGAGCTGTTTTTT.

The CDR3 sequence: CASSVSGTANEKLFF. CDR3 DNA: TGTGCCAGCAGCGTTTCCGGGACAGCTAATGAAAAACTGTTTTTT. The chain employs TRBV11-2 and TRBJ1-4, with 7 bases that match TRBD1. This CDR3 is 15 amino acids long. CDR1 and CDR2 from the germline V gene are SGHAT and FQNNGV. Germline trimming cut 5 bases from V and 3 bases from J; bases unmatched to any gene: 6.

The rearrangement uses TRBV5-1 and TRBJ2-6, with 7 bases matching TRBD1. V was clipped by 3 bases and J by 2 bases; unmatched bases: 2. Per the germline V gene, CDR1 is SGHRS and CDR2 is YFSETQ. This CDR3 has 15 residues. CDR3 in DNA: TGCGCCAGCAGCTACGACAGGGCTGGGGCCAACGTCCTGACTTTC. Encoded protein: CASSYDRAGANVLTF.

This chain uses TRBV6-4 with TRBJ2-1; D not certain. From germline, CDR1 is MRHNA and CDR2 SNTAGT. The CDR3 is made up of 13 amino acids. V lost 6 bases to trimming and J lost 7 bases, with 13 bases between them. In DNA, the CDR3 is TGTGCCAGCAGAGCCGCTTCCCATAATGAGCAGTTCTTC. It codes for CASRAASHNEQFF.

The chain is built from TRBV7-9 and TRBJ2-5, with D unclear. Germline V gives CDR1 SEHNR, CDR2 FQNEAQ (reference sequence). Trimming stripped 5 bases from V and 1 base from J, with 2 bases between. The CDR3 is 11 amino acids. DNA of the CDR3: TGTGCCAGCAGCGCCCAAGAGACCCAGTACTTC. This codes for CASSAQETQYF.

V gene TRBV10-3 combines with J gene TRBJ1-2; D perhaps matches TRBD1 (6 bases). Germline CDR1 reads ENHRY; CDR2 reads SYGVKD. There are 14 residues in the CDR3. Deletions cut 5 bases from V and 4 bases from J, with 14 bases between. CDR3 in DNA: TGTGCCATCAGTCGACAGGCCGCCAGCTATGGCTACACCTTC. Protein sequence: CAISRQAASYGYTF.

This chain connects TRBV2 to TRBJ1-1, with a weak D call TRBD1 (5 bases). V was pared by 8 bases and J by 6 bases, with 13 bases between. The CDR3 totals 12 residues. CDR1 and CDR2 from the germline V gene are SNHLY and FYNNEI. DNA for the CDR3: TGTGCCAGCTCGGGGGAGGGCCCTGAAGCTTTCTTT. This codes for CASSGEGPEAFF.

V gene TRBV5-4 combines with J gene TRBJ2-6; D might be TRBD1 (5 bases). Trimming removed 3 bases from V and 0 bases from J, with 10 bases in between. Germline CDR1 SGHNT, CDR2 YYREEE (reference sequence). This CDR3 has 16 residues. In nucleotides, the CDR3 is TGTGCCAGCAGCTCGGCGACAGCCTCTGGGGCCAACGTCCTGACTTTC. It is translated as CASSSATASGANVLTF.

This clone was seen only once. The CDR3 spells CASSFWVNGKTQYF. CDR3 coding DNA: TGTGCCAGCAGCTTTTGGGTCAACGGCAAGACCCAGTACTTC. V and J are TRBV5-5 and TRBJ2-5; D call uncertain. Germline V gene sequence: CDR1 SGHKS, CDR2 YYEKEE (reference sequence). The V gene lost 2 bases and the J gene lost 6 bases, with 14 bases spanning the gap. This CDR3 comprises 14 residues.

V and J are TRBV27 and TRBJ1-5; D is possibly TRBD1 (5 bases). The CDR3 covers 15 residues. Germline V lookup: CDR1 MNHEY, CDR2 SMNVEV (reference sequence). V was clipped by 5 bases and J by 10 bases, with 21 bases between them. In nucleotides, the CDR3 is TGTGCCAGCAGTCCGCTTTCAGGACAACGGAATCCCCAGCATTTT. Translating gives CASSPLSGQRNPQHF.

The V gene is TRBV7-3, the J gene TRBJ1-1, with unresolved D. In germline, CDR1 is SGHTA, CDR2 FQGTGA. The length of the CDR3 is 13 residues. The ends were cut back, 1 base at V and 4 bases at J, with 7 bases in the middle. The CDR3 DNA reads TGTGCCAGCAGCTTAAATGCTCGCACTGAAGCTTTCTTT. It specifies CASSLNARTEAFF. The full variable domain, completed using reference TRBV7-3 and TRBJ1-1, is GAGVSQTPSNKVTEKGKYVELRCDPISGHTALYWYRQSLGQGPEFLIYFQGTGAADDSGLPNDRFFAVRPEGSVSTLKIQRTERGDSAVYLCASSLNARTEAFFGQGTRLTVV.

The chain employs TRBV6-1 and TRBJ2-7; D is possibly TRBD2 (6 bases). CDR3 length: 13 amino acids. In germline, CDR1 is MNHNS, CDR2 SASEGT. V was shortened by 9 bases and J by 3 bases, with 15 bases between the two germline ends. DNA of the CDR3: TGTGCCAGTGCTCGGCCGGGGGTCTACGAGCAGTACTTC. As protein: CASARPGVYEQYF.

The V gene is TRBV5-1, the J gene TRBJ1-1; the D gene is possibly TRBD1 (6 bases). The CDR3 is 15 residues long. Germline loops: CDR1 SGHRS, CDR2 YFSETQ. With 1 base removed from V and 4 bases from J, the gap between germline ends came to 14 bases. The CDR3 here is CASSLYGARGTEAFF. The DNA of the CDR3 is TGCGCCAGCAGCTTGTATGGGGCCAGGGGCACTGAAGCTTTCTTT.

The chain carries TRBV6-5 and TRBJ2-2; 8 nucleotides line up with TRBD1. CDR3 size: 14 residues. Germline V gene data show CDR1 as MNHEY and CDR2 as SVGAGI. With V trimmed by 5 bases and J by 5 bases, 4 bases remained unmatched. CDR3 sequence: CASSPGGETGELFF. In DNA form, the CDR3 reads TGTGCCAGCAGTCCAGGGGGCGAGACCGGGGAGCTGTTTTTT.

There are a few counts of this clone. V gene TRBV10-1 combines with J gene TRBJ2-7; D is uncertain. Germline V gives CDR1 WNHNN, CDR2 SYGVQD (reference sequence). V lost 6 bases and J 1 base, leaving 10 bases between the germline ends. The CDR3 length is 13 residues. The CDR3 region has the DNA TGCGCCAGCAGAAAGGACGAATCCTACGAGCAGTACTTC. This translates into CASRKDESYEQYF.

The chain is built from TRBV11-2 and TRBJ2-7, with D possibly being TRBD2 (6 bases). From germline, CDR1 is SGHAT and CDR2 FQNNGV. The CDR3 is 15 amino acids. Trimming pared 5 bases from V and 0 bases from J, leaving 14 bases between. The CDR3 reads CASSRLSGSSYEQYF. As DNA, the CDR3 is TGTGCCAGCAGCCGTCTTAGCGGATCCTCCTACGAGCAGTACTTC.

The CDR3 loop is CASSYTGTNEQYF. CDR3 nucleotides: TGTGCCAGCAGTTACACCGGGACAAACGAGCAGTACTTC. The gene calls are TRBV6-5 and TRBJ2-7, with D perhaps TRBD1 (6 bases). The CDR3 spans 13 residues. Germline lookup yields CDR1 MNHEY and CDR2 SVGAGI. The ends were cut back, 2 bases at V and 5 bases at J, with 10 bases in the middle.

The CDR3 coding sequence is TGTGCCAGCAGTTTCCACAACACGAACACCGGGGAGCTGTTTTTT. It specifies CASSFHNTNTGELFF. The chain is built from TRBV6-5 and TRBJ2-2; D is uncertain. The CDR3 extends over 15 amino acids. Germline CDR1 is MNHEY and CDR2 is SVGAGI. The V end lost 4 bases, the J end lost 0 bases, and 9 bases lay between the germline ends.

The chain carries TRBV7-3 and TRBJ2-1; D is possibly TRBD1 or TRBD2 (5 bases each). Trimming removed 2 bases from V and 7 bases from J, with 9 bases in between. CDR1 and CDR2 from the germline V gene are SGHTA and FQGTGA. The CDR3 has 13 amino acids. In nucleotides, the CDR3 is TGTGCCAGCAGCTTACCAGGGAGAAATGAGCAGTTCTTC. This gives the protein CASSLPGRNEQFF.

The rearrangement links TRBV9 to TRBJ2-5, with D perhaps TRBD1 (5 bases). Germline V lookup: CDR1 SGDLS, CDR2 YYNGEE. The CDR3 has 14 amino acids. Between the trimmed V and J ends, which lost 0 bases and 5 bases, there was a span of 11 bases. The CDR3 here is CASSVGQGGETQYF. The CDR3 coding sequence is TGTGCCAGCAGCGTAGGGCAGGGTGGGGAGACCCAGTACTTC.

This chain joins TRBV6-5 and TRBJ1-5, with D perhaps matching TRBD1 (6 bases). Germline assignment: CDR1 MNHEY and CDR2 SVGAGI. The CDR3 runs to 13 residues. V lost 2 bases and J 8 bases, leaving 10 bases between the germline ends. In nucleotides, the CDR3 is TGTGCCAGCAGTTACAGGGGGAGGGAGCCCCAGCATTTT. Protein sequence: CASSYRGREPQHF.

V is TRBV10-1 and J is TRBJ2-7, with TRBD1 matching over 9 bases. The CDR3 runs 14 residues. CDR1 and CDR2 (germline): WNHNN, SYGVQD (reference sequence). V trimming: 8 bases; J trimming: 1 base; junction bases outside the gene matches: 6. The CDR3 region is CASSKTGGSYEQYF. The DNA of the CDR3 is TGCGCCAGCTCCAAGACAGGGGGGTCCTACGAGCAGTACTTC.